The T cell receptor (beta chain) described here comes from a study of blood T cells in healthy people across ages (dated by TCRdb to 2013 to 2016). About the study as a whole: In model experiments, roughly one uniquely barcoded TCR beta cDNA molecule per two T cells was captured by template switching. Age-related changes in TCR beta repertoire diversity were measured in the study by deep sequencing normalized with unique cDNA molecular identifiers. The donors were divided into four age groups: young (average around 16 years), middle-aged (about 39), aged (roughly 66) and long-lived (roughly 86). To avoid experimental bias, donors of different ages were distributed randomly across sequencing lanes. The study analyzed two additional independent replicas of 1 million unique cDNA reads from the same blood draw for two donors, one aged 18 to 29 and one aged 80 or older. The study at large found these results: The percentage of naive T cells measured by flow cytometry correlated strongly with observed TCR beta diversity. Observed TCR beta diversity per million T cells fell roughly linearly with age, and a significant reduction was already apparent by age about 43. Compared with the aged group, the long-lived group had more naive CD4+ T cells, fewer expanded clones and increased TCR diversity, suggesting age selection. Estimates of total diversity based on one million sequenced T cells were regarded as lower bounds and as underestimates. Because donor CMV infection status was unknown, age-related changes in expanded clonotypes were potentially confounded. Because profiling used bulk unsorted PBMCs, naive and antigen-experienced compartments could not be compared conclusively.

Libraries were constructed by 5' RACE. TCRdb names Illumina HiSeq 2500 as the instrument used. A second roughly 7 to 12 cycle PCR used a sample-barcoded 5' primer and a J-beta primer mix. A template-switch 5' adaptor carrying 12 random nucleotides introduced a unique molecular identifier onto each TCR beta cDNA molecule. Each sample yielded at least 3 million CDR3-containing paired-end reads. First-strand cDNA synthesis was performed from all RNA using the Mint cDNA synthesis kit, with priming by a TRBC-specific oligonucleotide. After uracil-DNA glycosylase treatment, a first 18-cycle PCR used universal primers M1SS and BC2_uni_R on all cDNA. Per the original workflow: For normalization, 1 million high-quality reads were randomly selected from each sample, with every read carrying a distinct molecular identifier. Instead of being binned into consensus sequences, reads with shared molecular identifiers were discarded. MiTCR, with a Q25 quality threshold and the strictest error-elimination algorithm, was used for CDR3 identification, clonotype clustering and error correction. Lower-bound total TCR beta diversity was estimated with a nonparametric unseen species model using Euler transformation. TCRdb reran the public reads through fastp at Q25 and MiXCR, keeping productive beta chains. Entries that share a CDR3 protein sequence are merged under the most common genes and DNA. These V and J calls derive from TCRdb rather than the authors' analysis. Recorded for this sample are 700,000 to 1,000,000 distinct CDR3 sequences; 44% of them occurred a single time. Of the sample, approximately 20% is held by the ten largest clones.

The 39 donors, aged 6 to 90 years, were systemically healthy Caucasian individuals from Russia. Ten milliliters of peripheral blood were drawn from each donor into EDTA-treated Vacutainer tubes. PBMCs were isolated by Ficoll-Paque density-gradient centrifugation, with at least 6.5 million obtained per sample. Total RNA, at least 5 micrograms per sample, was extracted from PBMCs with Trizol reagent. The percentages of naive CD45RAhigh/CD27high T cells were determined by flow cytometry on a PBMC aliquot from every donor. CDR1 DFQATT and CDR2 SNEGSKA were looked up in the germline V gene (reference sequence). Trimming costs V 8 bases and J 1 base, and their ends lie 23 bases apart. The CDR3 starts with the cysteine, ends with the phenylalanine, and has 16 residues. Here the CDR3 DNA is all that survives: 48 bases in frame from base 1. Remarks on this clonotype: This receptor's antigen is unknown. No base quality values were provided; no much bigger clone lies one nucleotide off.

Sequenced input: blood. This TCR came from a man aged 60-69 years in good health. The sequence is built from TRBV20-1 and TRBJ1-1, with no reliable assignment of the D segment. This receptor has the CDR3 CSTKGGRRIQNTEAFF. The nucleotide sequence reads TGCAGTACAAAAGGCGGTCGGAGGATCCAGAACACTGAAGCTTTCTTT.